Listed here are 11 T cell receptor beta chains from one sample, sequenced in a study of regulatory T cells in long-lasting Graves disease. With iRepertoire HTBI primers and Arm-PCR of CDR3 regions, TCR beta libraries were built. From the multiplex PCR reads, TCRdb called clonotypes with MiXCR, one entry per CDR3 protein. The data contain 560,000 or so distinct CDR3 sequences, about 16% of them seen just once; the ten biggest clones take up around 13%. The time point denotes: newly diagnosed GD, antithyroid drugs for less than 3 months. RNA isolated from PBMCs was used to make the TCR library. The same specimen was also included in a second study, on T cells in Graves' hyperthyroidism and ophthalmopathy.

The sample here was peripheral blood mononuclear cells (PBMCs), taken at new diagnosis, from a patient treated with antithyroid drugs. These receptors came from a man between 18 and 35 years old with Graves disease.

This sequence joins TRBV9 and TRBJ2-7; D assignment may be TRBD1 or TRBD2 (5 bases each). With 0 bases removed from V and 4 bases from J, the gap between germline ends came to 17 bases. The CDR3 runs 16 residues. Germline loops: CDR1 SGDLS, CDR2 YYNGEE. This CDR3 is CASSVDGAAAFYEQYF. The CDR3, as DNA: TGTGCCAGCAGCGTAGACGGGGCCGCCGCATTTTACGAGCAGTACTTC. Complete variable domain (other parts from reference TRBV9 and TRBJ2-7): DSGVTQTPKHLITATGQRVTLRCSPRSGDLSVYWYQQSLDQGLQFLIQYYNGEERAKGNILERFSAQQFPDLHSELNLSSLELGDSALYFCASSVDGAAAFYEQYFGPGTRLTVT.

This clonotype appeared a few times. V and J are TRBV5-4 and TRBJ2-7; D not resolved. Trimming left V 0 bases short and J 7 bases short, with 11 bases between. Germline V gives CDR1 SGHNT, CDR2 YYREEE (reference sequence). The CDR3 is made up of 13 amino acids. The CDR3 nucleotides are TGTGCCAGCAGCTTGGGCGGAGCCTTGGAGCAGTACTTC. Its translation: CASSLGGALEQYF.

In its sample, this clonotype was seen many times. This chain joins TRBV6-2 or TRBV6-3 and TRBJ2-3, with 9 bases identical to TRBD1. The germline V gene encodes CDR1 MNHEY and CDR2 SVGEGT. V shed 1 base, J shed 2 bases, and the junction held 1 base outside the gene matches. This CDR3 has 15 residues. The CDR3 DNA sequence: TGTGCCAGCAGTTACTGGACAGGGGACACAGATACGCAGTATTTT. This encodes CASSYWTGDTDTQYF.

This clonotype was seen more than once but under ten times. The chain carries TRBV6-5 and TRBJ2-3; maybe TRBD2 (6 bases). Trimming stripped 2 bases from V and 0 bases from J, with 12 bases between. The V gene's germline CDR1 is MNHEY and CDR2 SVGAGI. The CDR3 spans 16 residues. As DNA, the CDR3 is TGTGCCAGCAGTTACCCCGGAGGGAGAAGCACAGATACGCAGTATTTT. It is translated as CASSYPGGRSTDTQYF.

The gene calls are TRBV30 and TRBJ2-3, with a possible D match to TRBD1 (6 bases). Germline CDR1 GTSNPN, CDR2 SVGIG (reference sequence). CDR3 length equals 16 residues. V lost 0 bases and J lost 0, with 13 bases in between. The chain's CDR3 is CAWSVQGRASTDTQYF. In DNA, the CDR3 is TGTGCCTGGAGTGTACAGGGCAGAGCTAGCACAGATACGCAGTATTTT.

The chain has TRBV12-3 or TRBV12-4 and TRBJ1-3; no definite D call. CDR3 length equals 15 residues. V was cut by 6 bases and J by 0 bases, with 12 bases left in between. The CDR3 sequence is CASSDGRRSGNTIYF. The CDR3 DNA follows: TGTGCCAGCAGCGACGGACGGCGCTCTGGAAACACCATATATTTT.

This clonotype was observed a handful of times. CDR3 amino acids: CASSLVPPRAGGEQYF. DNA of the CDR3: TGTGCCAGCAGCTTGGTCCCCCCCAGGGCGGGCGGCGAGCAGTACTTC. The chain recombines TRBV5-4 with TRBJ2-7; the D call may be TRBD1 or TRBD2 (5 bases each). Deletions cut 0 bases from V and 6 bases from J, with 19 bases between. The germline gives CDR1 SGHNT, CDR2 YYREEE (reference sequence). The CDR3 spans 16 residues.

The chain has TRBV20-1 and TRBJ2-7; 11 positions agree with TRBD2. Germline CDR1 and CDR2: DFQATT and SNEGSKA (reference sequence). The CDR3 totals 14 residues. V dropped 1 base and J dropped 4; count of bases not matched to a gene: 3. CDR3 sequence: CSARALAGVYEQYF. CDR3 nucleotide sequence: TGCAGTGCTAGAGCACTAGCGGGAGTGTACGAGCAGTACTTC.

This clonotype was counted many times. CDR3 in DNA: TGTGCCTGCAAGTCTTACAGGGAACGACATGGCTACACCTTC. It is translated as CACKSYRERHGYTF. V gene TRBV30 combines with J gene TRBJ1-2; a weak D match, TRBD1 (6 bases). Germline values: CDR1 GTSNPN, CDR2 SVGIG (reference sequence). Deletions cut 6 bases from V and 6 bases from J, with 20 bases between. The CDR3 extends over 14 amino acids.

This clonotype was counted many times. This rearrangement joins TRBV28 to TRBJ2-2; TRBD1 matches at 7 bases. Germline V gives CDR1 MDHEN, CDR2 SYDVKM. This CDR3 has 15 residues. Unmatched junction bases numbered 6, after V lost 5 bases and J lost 3 bases. CDR3: CASSPDRDDTGELFF. In DNA form, the CDR3 reads TGTGCCAGCAGTCCCGACAGGGATGACACCGGGGAGCTGTTTTTT.

The chain joins TRBV5-1 to TRBJ2-5; D not certain. There are 14 residues in the CDR3. Deletions cut 2 bases from V and 2 bases from J, with 10 bases between. Germline V gene sequence: CDR1 SGHRS, CDR2 YFSETQ. This CDR3 reads CASSFYSEQETQYF. CDR3 DNA: TGCGCCAGCAGCTTTTACAGCGAGCAAGAGACCCAGTACTTC.